A selection of T cell receptor beta chains follows, all from one sample in a study of human T cells and chemical hapten exposure. TCRdb passed the RACE reads through MiXCR, listing each CDR3 protein once. The sample gives 110,000 to 150,000 distinct CDR3 sequences, about 12% of which show up once; 1.2% to 1.5% is in the top ten. Sequences were derived from whole blood, sampled in connection with sensitization to the hapten diphenylcyclopropenone (DPC). The receptors come from a woman aged 45-59 years with alopecia areata. Some clones in this sample may be carry-over from other donors' samples. CDR3s include the opening cysteine and the closing phenylalanine or tryptophan. The D gene is left open where the match is weak. Clone size is shown for a subset of rows, as once, few, many or a class of expanded clone.

v_call: TRBV5-1
clone_size: NA
j_call: TRBJ2-3
d_call: TRBD2
cdr3_nt: TGCGCCAGCAGCCTTCCCCAGACTAGCGCAACAGATACGCAGTATTTT
cdr3_aa: CASSLPQTSATDTQYF

v_call: TRBV6-2/TRBV6-3
clone_size: few
j_call: TRBJ1-5
d_call: TRBD1
cdr3_nt: TGTGCCAGCAGTTTCCCAGGGGGGGACCAGCCCCAGCATTTT
cdr3_aa: CASSFPGGDQPQHF

v_call: TRBV27
clone_size: NA
j_call: TRBJ1-1
d_call: NA
cdr3_nt: TGTGCCAGCAGTTTATCGGGGGTGACTGAAGCTTTCTTT
cdr3_aa: CASSLSGVTEAFF

v_call: TRBV5-1
clone_size: NA
j_call: TRBJ2-7
d_call: NA
cdr3_nt: TGCGCCAGCAGCTCGGGGCCCGGTCTCGTCTACGAGCAGTACTTC
cdr3_aa: CASSSGPGLVYEQYF

v_call: TRBV5-1
clone_size: many
j_call: TRBJ1-3
d_call: NA
cdr3_nt: TGCGCCAGCACCCAAACCGGGACATTTGGAGACACCATATATTTT
cdr3_aa: CASTQTGTFGDTIYF

v_call: TRBV12-3/TRBV12-4
clone_size: NA
j_call: TRBJ2-1
d_call: NA
cdr3_nt: TGTGCCAGCAGTTTGGGACGTTCTCTCAATGAGCAGTTCTTC
cdr3_aa: CASSLGRSLNEQFF

v_call: TRBV7-2
clone_size: few
j_call: TRBJ2-7
d_call: NA
cdr3_nt: TGTGCCAGCAGCTCCACCCCCCTAGGGCCCGAGCAGTACTTC
cdr3_aa: CASSSTPLGPEQYF

v_call: TRBV30
clone_size: NA
j_call: TRBJ2-1
d_call: NA
cdr3_nt: TGTGCCTGGAGTGTCAGCATAACCTACAATGAGCAGTTCTTC
cdr3_aa: CAWSVSITYNEQFF

v_call: TRBV5-6
clone_size: NA
j_call: TRBJ2-2
d_call: NA
cdr3_nt: TGTGCCAGCAGCTACCGGCTATCCGGAACGAACACCGGGGAGCTGTTTTTT
cdr3_aa: CASSYRLSGTNTGELFF

v_call: TRBV7-6
clone_size: many
j_call: TRBJ1-1
d_call: NA
cdr3_nt: TGTGCCAGCAGCTTAGGAGCAGGCCTTTCGAACACTGAAGCTTTCTTT
cdr3_aa: CASSLGAGLSNTEAFF

v_call: TRBV12-3/TRBV12-4
clone_size: few
j_call: TRBJ2-6
d_call: NA
cdr3_nt: TGTGCCAGCAGGCCCCAGGGGCTAAGGTCTGGGGCCAACGTCCTGACTTTC
cdr3_aa: CASRPQGLRSGANVLTF

v_call: TRBV29-1
clone_size: NA
j_call: TRBJ2-5
d_call: NA
cdr3_nt: TGCAGCGTATCAGGGTCGGAGACCCAGTACTTC
cdr3_aa: CSVSGSETQYF

v_call: TRBV29-1
clone_size: NA
j_call: TRBJ2-1
d_call: NA
cdr3_nt: TGCAGCGTTTTTGAGGACAGTACCGGGCGCGAGCAGTTCTTC
cdr3_aa: CSVFEDSTGREQFF

v_call: TRBV21-1
clone_size: NA
j_call: TRBJ2-1
d_call: NA
cdr3_nt: TGTGCCACCTTACTCCTAGCGGGAGTAACCTTTTACAATGAGCAGTTCTTC
cdr3_aa: CATLLLAGVTFYNEQFF

v_call: TRBV5-1
clone_size: many
j_call: TRBJ2-5
d_call: TRBD1
cdr3_nt: TGCGCCAGCAGCTACCAGGGGGCGGAAGAGACCCAGTACTTC
cdr3_aa: CASSYQGAEETQYF

v_call: TRBV18
clone_size: few
j_call: TRBJ2-3
d_call: NA
cdr3_nt: TGTGCCACCCCCGTGAAGCGCACAAGCACAGATACGCAGTATTTT
cdr3_aa: CATPVKRTSTDTQYF

v_call: TRBV11-2
clone_size: many
j_call: TRBJ2-3
d_call: TRBD2
cdr3_nt: TGTGCCAGCAGCTTAGGGTCTAGCGGGAGGAAACCTACCAGGGATACGCAGTATTTT
cdr3_aa: CASSLGSSGRKPTRDTQYF

v_call: TRBV2
clone_size: few
j_call: TRBJ2-3
d_call: TRBD2
cdr3_nt: TGTGCCAGCACCCCCCCCGGCGGGAGGACAGATACGCAGTATTTT
cdr3_aa: CASTPPGGRTDTQYF

v_call: TRBV28
clone_size: many
j_call: TRBJ2-1
d_call: NA
cdr3_nt: TGTGCCAGCAGTCCCCACTCCTGGGGGGGCGAGTACAATGAGCAGTTCTTC
cdr3_aa: CASSPHSWGGEYNEQFF

v_call: TRBV11-1
clone_size: many
j_call: TRBJ2-1
d_call: NA
cdr3_nt: TGTGCCAGCATGAACAGCTATGCCTACAATGAGCAGTTCTTC
cdr3_aa: CASMNSYAYNEQFF

v_call: TRBV11-2
clone_size: many
j_call: TRBJ2-1
d_call: TRBD2
cdr3_nt: TGTGCCAGCAGCTTCACTAGCGGGAGCGATGAGCAGTTCTTC
cdr3_aa: CASSFTSGSDEQFF

v_call: TRBV7-6
clone_size: few
j_call: TRBJ2-3
d_call: TRBD1
cdr3_nt: TGTGCCAGCAGCTCGGGACAGGCTCAAGCAGATACGCAGTATTTT
cdr3_aa: CASSSGQAQADTQYF

v_call: TRBV25-1
clone_size: NA
j_call: TRBJ2-1
d_call: TRBD1
cdr3_nt: TGTGCCAGCAGTGGACAGGGGGTGACATCCTACAATGAGCAGTTCTTC
cdr3_aa: CASSGQGVTSYNEQFF

v_call: TRBV5-4
clone_size: NA
j_call: TRBJ2-3
d_call: TRBD2
cdr3_nt: TGTGCCAGCTCTTTAAGGAAGCGGGAGACAGATACGCAGTATTTT
cdr3_aa: CASSLRKRETDTQYF

v_call: TRBV7-2
clone_size: NA
j_call: TRBJ2-1
d_call: TRBD2
cdr3_nt: TGTGCCAGCAGCCCCTCCAGGGGGACTAGCCGTCATGAGCAGTTCTTC
cdr3_aa: CASSPSRGTSRHEQFF

v_call: TRBV7-2
clone_size: many
j_call: TRBJ2-7
d_call: NA
cdr3_nt: TGTGCCAGCAGCTTTAGGGGATACGAGCAGTACTTC
cdr3_aa: CASSFRGYEQYF